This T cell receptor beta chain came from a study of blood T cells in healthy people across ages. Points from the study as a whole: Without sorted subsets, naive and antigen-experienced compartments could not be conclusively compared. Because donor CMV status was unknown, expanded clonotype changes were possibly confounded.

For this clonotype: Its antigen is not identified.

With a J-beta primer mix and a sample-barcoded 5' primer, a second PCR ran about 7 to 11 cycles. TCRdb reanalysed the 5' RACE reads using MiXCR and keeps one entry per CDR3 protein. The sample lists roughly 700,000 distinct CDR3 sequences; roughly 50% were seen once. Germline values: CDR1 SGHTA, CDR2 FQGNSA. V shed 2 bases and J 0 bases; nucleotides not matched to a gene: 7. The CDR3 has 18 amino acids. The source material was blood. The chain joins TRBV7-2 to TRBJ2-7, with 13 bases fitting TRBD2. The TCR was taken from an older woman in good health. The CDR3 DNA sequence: TGTGCCAGCAGCTTACTACCGACTAGCGGGAGGTTCTCCTACGAGCAGTACTTC. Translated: CASSLLPTSGRFSYEQYF. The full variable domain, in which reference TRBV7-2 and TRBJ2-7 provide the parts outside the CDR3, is GAGVSQSPSNKVTEKGKDVELRCDPISGHTALYWYRQSLGQGLEFLIYFQGNSAPDKSGLPSDRFSAERTGGSVSTLTIQRTQQEDSAVYLCASSLLPTSGRFSYEQYFGPGTRLTVT.